The 4 T cell receptor beta chains below come from one sample, sequenced in a study of OX40 agonist ivuxolimab in advanced cancers. TCRdb's table, derived via immunoSEQ multiplex PCR, lists solely in-frame clones and lacks some. The table includes roughly 100,000 clones, roughly 89% detected once. This material consisted of CD4+ or CD8+ T cells sorted from blood, taken in a trial of the OX40 agonist ivuxolimab. These receptors came from an adult with an advanced solid tumor such as melanoma, head and neck, liver or kidney cancer.

The rearrangement links TRBV18 to TRBJ1-1; D is ambiguous. The CDR3 is 17 residues long. CDR1 is KGHSH, CDR2 LQKENI, per germline. The ends were cut back, 2 bases at V and 4 bases at J, with 20 bases in the middle. Written as DNA, the CDR3 is TGTGCCAGCTCACCATCCCGGGCTACCTCGCGCGGCACTGAAGCTTTCTTT. Its translation is CASSPSRATSRGTEAFF.

DNA of the CDR3: TGTGCCACCAGCAGGTCACAATTTCGGGGGGTGTACGAGCAGTACTTC. It codes for CATSRSQFRGVYEQYF. V is TRBV15 and J is TRBJ2-7; 7 bases map to TRBD2. The CDR3 is 16 amino acids. With 3 bases clipped from V and 4 bases from J, the junction kept 12 bases outside the gene matches. CDR1 LNHNV and CDR2 YYDKDF come from the germline V gene (reference sequence).

V is TRBV19 and J is TRBJ2-3, with 8 positions matching TRBD1. V gave up 4 bases and J gave up 2 bases; unmatched junction bases: 11. The CDR3 consists of 17 residues. Germline lookup yields CDR1 LNHDA and CDR2 SQIVND (reference sequence). The CDR3 region is CASSTRDRRRPTDTQYF. Written as DNA, the CDR3 is TGTGCCAGTAGTACCCGGGACAGGCGACGGCCCACAGATACGCAGTATTTT.

The rearrangement uses TRBV11-2 and TRBJ2-4; D is undetermined. V was shortened by 0 bases and J by 6 bases, with 9 bases between the two germline ends. The CDR3 length is 14 residues. Germline V lookup: CDR1 SGHAT, CDR2 FQNNGV. The CDR3 sequence: CASSLDLNLNIQYF. The DNA for the CDR3 is TGTGCCAGCAGCTTAGATCTTAACTTAAACATTCAGTACTTC.